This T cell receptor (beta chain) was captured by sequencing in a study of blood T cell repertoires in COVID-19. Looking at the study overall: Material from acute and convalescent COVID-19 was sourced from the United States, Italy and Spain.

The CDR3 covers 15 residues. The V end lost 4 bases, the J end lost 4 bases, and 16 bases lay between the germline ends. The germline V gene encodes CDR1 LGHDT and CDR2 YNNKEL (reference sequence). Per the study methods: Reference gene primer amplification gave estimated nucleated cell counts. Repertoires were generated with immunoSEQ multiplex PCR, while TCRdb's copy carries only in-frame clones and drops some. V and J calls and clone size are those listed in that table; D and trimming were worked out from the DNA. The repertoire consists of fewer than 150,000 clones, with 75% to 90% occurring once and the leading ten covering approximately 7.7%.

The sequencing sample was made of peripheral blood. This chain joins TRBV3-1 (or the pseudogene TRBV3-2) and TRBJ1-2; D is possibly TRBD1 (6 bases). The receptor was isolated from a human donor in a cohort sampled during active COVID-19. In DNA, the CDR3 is TGTGCCAGCAGCCCGTGGACAGCGATCCTCTATGGCTACACCTTC. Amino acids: CASSPWTAILYGYTF.